A single sample gave rise to the 10 T cell receptor beta chains below, sequenced in a study of glioma-infiltrating T cells listed by TCRdb under 2016. Instrument on record: Illumina MiSeq. TCR alpha and beta CDR3 regions were amplified with the iRepertoire nested amplicon-rescue multiplex PCR (arm-PCR) platform from RNA. TCRdb reprocessed the public reads (quality trimming at Q25 with fastp, clone calling with MiXCR) and kept in-frame beta chains. Entries that share a CDR3 protein sequence are merged under the most common genes and DNA. Within this sample are tens of thousands of distinct CDR3 sequences, with roughly 23% of them counted one time only. The top ten constitute about 6.7% of the sample. Sample: glioma tissue, nonneoplastic brain tissue, or PBMCs (not recorded which). The receptors were sampled from a human donor with low-grade glioma or glioblastoma, undergoing nonglioma brain surgery, or in good health (not recorded which).

The rearrangement joins TRBV11-2 to TRBJ1-4; possible D gene TRBD1, 5 bases. Looked up from germline, CDR1 is SGHAT and CDR2 is FQNNGV. The CDR3 loop spans 14 amino acids. V gave up 4 bases and J gave up 8 bases, with 14 bases separating them. Written as DNA, the CDR3 is TGTGCCAGCAGCTCTGGTAGCAGGGCGGAAAAACTGTTTTTT. Translating gives CASSSGSRAEKLFF. The whole variable domain, remainder taken from reference TRBV11-2 and TRBJ1-4, is EAGVAQSPRYKIIEKRQSVAFWCNPISGHATLYWYQQILGQGPKLLIQFQNNGVVDDSQLPKDRFSAERLKGVDSTLKIQPAKLEDSAVYLCASSSGSRAEKLFFGSGTQLSVL.

Ten or more counts support this clonotype. The chain couples TRBV7-2 to TRBJ1-3, with a weak D call TRBD1 (6 bases). Trimming took 5 bases from V and 2 from J, leaving 13 bases between them. The CDR3 consists of 15 residues. CDR1 and CDR2 (germline): SGHTA, FQGNSA. CDR3 sequence: CASSRQVETGNTIYF. The CDR3 nucleotides read TGTGCCAGCAGCCGACAGGTCGAAACTGGAAACACCATATATTTT.

This rearrangement joins TRBV18 to TRBJ1-2, with TRBD1 as a possible D gene (6 bases). V lost 5 bases to trimming and J lost 5 bases, with 15 bases between them. This CDR3 spans 14 amino acids. From germline, CDR1 is KGHSH and CDR2 LQKENI. The CDR3 DNA reads TGTGCCAGCTCATCCTATCCAGGGGATTATGGCTACACCTTC. The encoded protein is CASSSYPGDYGYTF.

This clonotype was seen many times. This chain uses TRBV6-2 or TRBV6-3 with TRBJ1-1; D call uncertain. The CDR3 covers 14 residues. The V end was cut by 6 bases, the J end by 2 bases, with 13 bases between. Per germline, CDR1 MNHEY and CDR2 SVGEGT. CDR3 sequence reads: CASRRGEGNTEAFF. CDR3 coding DNA: TGTGCCAGCAGGCGGGGTGAAGGCAACACTGAAGCTTTCTTT.

As to this clonotype: This clone may be a read error of a much larger clone one base away. Lacking the conserved final phenylalanine or tryptophan, this CDR3 likely reflects a read error. CDR3 sequence (DNA): TGTGCCAGCAGTTTTGGACAGGGGAATGAAAAACTGTTTTTA. It encodes CASSFGQGNEKLFL. The V call is TRBV7-2, the J call TRBJ1-4, with TRBD1 identical over 9 bases. Germline V gene lookup returns CDR1 SGHTA and CDR2 FQGNSA. The CDR3 is 14 amino acids. Losses at the gene ends were 6 bases for V and 5 bases for J; bases not matched to a gene: 4.

In the case of this clonotype: This may arise from a read error, as a much more abundant clone is one base away. The rearrangement joins TRBV7-9 to TRBJ2-2; D not resolved. The germline gives CDR1 SEHNR, CDR2 FQNEAQ (reference sequence). The CDR3 spans 14 residues. Deletions cut 5 bases from V and 1 base from J, with 8 bases between. The CDR3 DNA follows: TGTGCCAGCAGCCCTGACATGAACACCGGGGAGCTGTTTTTT. Translating gives CASSPDMNTGELFF.

This sequence joins TRBV20-1 and TRBJ2-7; the D is unclear. The CDR3 sequence is 13 residues long. The germline V and J ends were trimmed by 4 bases and 2 bases, with 12 bases remaining between them. The germline V gene has CDR1 DFQATT and CDR2 SNEGSKA (reference sequence). The CDR3 DNA is TGCAGTGCTACTGATGGCAGAGCCTACGAGCAGTACTTC. This encodes CSATDGRAYEQYF.

There are many counts of this clonotype. This chain's CDR3 is CASSSSGTGYGYTF. The CDR3 DNA reads as TGTGCCAGCAGTTCCTCCGGGACAGGCTATGGCTACACCTTC. The chain uses TRBV27 and TRBJ1-2; 8 nucleotides align to TRBD1. Per germline, CDR1 MNHEY and CDR2 SMNVEV (reference sequence). Losses at the gene ends were 4 bases for V and 4 bases for J; bases not matched to a gene: 5. This CDR3 region has 14 residues.

The CDR3 protein is CASSVGLAAGNEQFF. The CDR3 coding sequence is TGCGCCAGCAGTGTCGGGCTAGCGGCTGGCAATGAGCAGTTCTTC. The chain has TRBV10-2 and TRBJ2-1, with 7 bases that match TRBD2. The CDR3 spans 15 residues. J lost 6 bases, V lost 4 bases, and 9 bases had no gene match. Per the germline V gene, CDR1 is WSHSY and CDR2 is SAAADI.

This clonotype was found many times. J is TRBJ2-3 and V is TRBV27, with 8 bases matching TRBD2. V gave up 5 bases and J gave up 2 bases; unmatched junction bases: 12. The CDR3 spans 17 residues. Germline assignment: CDR1 MNHEY and CDR2 SMNVEV (reference sequence). In DNA, the CDR3 is TGTGCCAGCAGTCTGGAAGGGCCGGGAGGGTCCACAGATACGCAGTATTTT. Translation: CASSLEGPGGSTDTQYF.